The 26 T cell receptor beta chains below were found in one sample sequenced in a study of T-cell reconstitution after alpha-beta-depleted transplantation in children. Preparation of the TCRbeta library involved a method that used unique molecular identifiers. Using its own MiXCR run on the PCR reads, TCRdb lists one record per CDR3 protein. The profile covers 330,000 or so distinct CDR3 sequences, with around a tenth appearing a single time and around 7.5% taken by the ten largest. Material: PBMCs, obtained before TCRalphabeta/CD19-depleted stem cell transplant. These receptors were taken from a boy under three years old with acute myeloid leukemia, due to receive a stem cell transplant.

The table lists this clonotype with many counts. The CDR3 sequence: CASSLEPDRGGSPLHF. The CDR3 nucleotides are TGCGCCAGCAGCTTGGAGCCAGACAGGGGCGGGTCACCCCTCCACTTT. The chain employs TRBV5-1 and TRBJ1-6; TRBD1 matches at 8 bases. Germline V gives CDR1 SGHRS, CDR2 YFSETQ. Trimming at V came to 0 bases and at J to 10 bases, leaving 9 bases not matched to a gene. There are 16 residues in the CDR3.

V usage is TRBV18 and J usage is TRBJ1-2, with 7 nucleotides matching TRBD1. Germline CDR1 KGHSH, CDR2 LQKENI. The CDR3 consists of 15 residues. Trimming at V came to 5 bases and at J to 4 bases, leaving 10 bases not matched to a gene. The CDR3 sequence is CASSSRTGVSYGYTF. The CDR3 DNA is TGTGCCAGCTCATCGAGGACAGGTGTGAGCTATGGCTACACCTTC.

V usage is TRBV20-1 and J usage is TRBJ2-1, with 8 positions matching TRBD1. After removal of 2 bases from V and 5 bases from J, the junction contained 5 bases not matched to a gene. The CDR3 has 14 residues. In germline, CDR1 is DFQATT, CDR2 SNEGSKA (reference sequence). The CDR3 here is CSARFTTGDNEQFF. In nucleotides, the CDR3 is TGCAGTGCTAGATTTACGACAGGGGACAATGAGCAGTTCTTC.

For this clonotype: A read error may account for a junction end that differs from germline. The J gene is TRBJ2-1, the V gene TRBV20-1, with D possibly TRBD2 on 6 matching bases. This CDR3 has 16 residues. Germline V gives CDR1 DFQATT, CDR2 SNEGSKA (reference sequence). The CDR3 reads CCARDTGRPDGNEQFF. CDR3 DNA sequence: TGCTGTGCTAGAGATACGGGGAGGCCTGATGGCAATGAGCAGTTCTTC.

This clonotype was observed at least ten times. The chain combines TRBV28 with TRBJ2-3; possibly TRBD2 for D (6 bases). Germline lookup yields CDR1 MDHEN and CDR2 SYDVKM. The V gene lost 7 bases and the J gene lost 4 bases, with 15 bases spanning the gap. The CDR3 runs 14 residues. The CDR3 coding sequence is TGTGCCAGCAATGGAGGGGAGCTGGCAGATACGCAGTATTTT. Amino acid sequence: CASNGGELADTQYF. The whole variable domain, filled in from reference TRBV28 and TRBJ2-3, reads DVKVTQSSRYLVKRTGEKVFLECVQDMDHENMFWYRQDPGLGLRLIYFSYDVKMKEKGDIPEGYSVSREKKERFSLILESASTNQTSMYLCASNGGELADTQYFGPGTRLTVL.

This clonotype was seen many times. V gene TRBV7-2 combines with J gene TRBJ2-5; D gene uncertain. The CDR3 length is 14 residues. Trimming removed 5 bases at V and 2 bases at J, with 12 bases between. From germline, CDR1 is SGHTA and CDR2 FQGNSA. The CDR3 loop is CASSPRAGQETQYF. CDR3 bases: TGTGCCAGCAGCCCTCGCGCAGGACAAGAGACCCAGTACTTC.

Concerning this clonotype itself: A single base separates this from a much larger clone, so it may be a read error. The chain has TRBV6-2 or TRBV6-3 and TRBJ1-2; D is perhaps TRBD1 (5 bases). This CDR3 comprises 13 residues. The V gene's germline CDR1 is MNHEY and CDR2 SVGEGT. Trimming shortened V by 7 bases and J by 6 bases, and 15 bases separated the two germline ends. For the CDR3, the DNA is TGTGCCAGCAAAACGGGGGGAGGGAATGGCTACACCTTC. Translation gives CASKTGGGNGYTF.

This clonotype was detected many times. V usage is TRBV28 and J usage is TRBJ2-3; tentative D call: TRBD1 (6 bases). CDR3 length equals 15 residues. Germline CDR1 MDHEN, CDR2 SYDVKM. Trimming took off 2 bases at V and 2 bases at J, with 11 bases between the two ends. CDR3 bases: TGTGCCAGCAGTTTACCAGGGGTTGTCACAGATACGCAGTATTTT. It yields the protein CASSLPGVVTDTQYF.

Many counts were recorded for this clonotype. V and J are TRBV11-2 and TRBJ2-7; 16 bases are shared with TRBD2. Per germline, CDR1 SGHAT and CDR2 FQNNGV. The V gene end was trimmed by 5 bases and the J gene end by 12 bases; junction bases not matched to a gene: 7. The CDR3 is 14 residues long. CDR3 sequence (DNA): TGTGCCAGCAGCGAGGGACTAGCGGGGGGGCGGACGTACTTC. Protein: CASSEGLAGGRTYF.

In this sample, this clonotype turned up many times. This rearrangement joins TRBV5-5 to TRBJ2-7, with a tentative D call TRBD2 (5 bases). Looked up from germline, CDR1 is SGHKS and CDR2 is YYEKEE (reference sequence). There are 16 residues in the CDR3. The ends were cut back, 0 bases at V and 1 base at J, with 14 bases in the middle. The CDR3 sequence: CASSLAGVALSYEQYF. As DNA, the CDR3 is TGTGCCAGCAGCTTGGCCGGGGTGGCCTTGTCCTACGAGCAGTACTTC. Filled out from reference TRBV5-5 and TRBJ2-7, the complete variable domain reads DAGVTQSPTHLIKTRGQQVTLRCSPISGHKSVSWYQQVLGQGPQFIFQYYEKEERGRGNFPDRFSARQFPNYSSELNVNALLLGDSALYLCASSLAGVALSYEQYFGPGTRLTVT.

This clonotype was counted many times. This chain joins TRBV6-6 and TRBJ2-1; D not resolved. V lost 4 bases and J lost 11, with 12 bases in between. Germline CDR1 is MNHNY and CDR2 is SVGAGI (reference sequence). The CDR3 sequence is 12 residues long. The CDR3 bases are TGTGCCAGCAGTTCTCCGACGGCGAAGCAGTTCTTC. Protein sequence: CASSSPTAKQFF.

This clonotype was seen repeatedly, ten times or more. The chain uses TRBV15 and TRBJ2-5; 8 bases agree with TRBD1. Trimming removed 0 bases from V and 3 bases from J; junction bases left unmatched: 3. CDR1 is LNHNV and CDR2 is YYDKDF in the germline V gene (reference sequence). CDR3 size: 15 residues. For the CDR3, the DNA is TGTGCCACCAGCAGAGACCCGACAGGGGAAGAGACCCAGTACTTC. Translation: CATSRDPTGEETQYF. The full variable domain, in which reference TRBV15 and TRBJ2-5 provide the parts outside the CDR3, is DAMVIQNPRYQVTQFGKPVTLSCSQTLNHNVMYWYQQKSSQAPKLLFHYYDKDFNNEADTPDNFQSRRPNTSFCFLDIRSPGLGDTAMYLCATSRDPTGEETQYFGPGTRLLVL.

There are a few counts of this clonotype. V and J are TRBV7-8 and TRBJ1-1; D unclear. CDR1 SGHVS and CDR2 FQNEAQ come from the germline V gene. The CDR3 extends over 14 amino acids. With 5 bases removed from V and 5 bases from J, the gap between germline ends came to 15 bases. CDR3 amino acids: CASSIVGLETEAFF. In DNA form, the CDR3 reads TGTGCCAGCAGCATCGTCGGCCTCGAGACTGAAGCTTTCTTT.

V and J are TRBV7-9 and TRBJ1-1; possibly TRBD1 for D (6 bases). V was pared by 5 bases and J by 3 bases, with 10 bases between. This CDR3 is built from 13 residues. The V gene's germline CDR1 is SEHNR and CDR2 FQNEAQ (reference sequence). This CDR3 reads CASSQDSYTEAFF. The CDR3 DNA follows: TGTGCCAGCAGCCAGGACAGTTACACTGAAGCTTTCTTT.

There are many counts of this clonotype. V usage is TRBV29-1 and J usage is TRBJ1-2; 8 bases line up with TRBD1. V dropped 2 bases and J dropped 0; count of bases not matched to a gene: 2. Germline V gene lookup returns CDR1 SQVTM and CDR2 ANQGSEA. This CDR3 region has 14 residues. Here the CDR3 DNA reads TGCAGCGTTGAATACAGGGGGGCTAACTATGGCTACACCTTC. This sequence encodes CSVEYRGANYGYTF.

There are many counts of this clonotype. This sequence joins TRBV28 and TRBJ1-5; weak D call: TRBD1 (6 bases). This CDR3 contains 15 residues. The V gene lost 2 bases and the J gene lost 7 bases, with 15 bases spanning the gap. Germline V CDR1 and CDR2: MDHEN, SYDVKM. CDR3 protein: CASSLASPGAQPQHF. In DNA, the CDR3 is TGTGCCAGCAGTTTAGCCTCCCCAGGGGCGCAGCCCCAGCATTTT.

This clonotype showed up many times. This chain links TRBV5-1 with TRBJ2-2, with 7 bases lining up with TRBD2. The CDR3 loop spans 15 amino acids. J was trimmed by 4 bases and V by 3 bases; bases with no gene match: 6. CDR1 is SGHRS, CDR2 YFSETQ, per germline. As DNA, the CDR3 is TGCGCCAGCAGCTGGGGAGGGGAGATCACCGGGGAGCTGTTTTTT. Amino acids: CASSWGGEITGELFF. Looking up the rest from reference TRBV5-1 and TRBJ2-2 gives the full variable domain: KAGVTQTPRYLIKTRGQQVTLSCSPISGHRSVSWYQQTPGQGLQFLFEYFSETQRNKGNFPGRFSGRQFSNSRSEMNVSTLELGDSALYLCASSWGGEITGELFFGEGSRLTVL.

V gene TRBV7-3 combines with J gene TRBJ2-5; 9 bases are a match to TRBD2. The germline CDR1 and CDR2 sequences are SGHTA and FQGTGA. Trimming at V came to 5 bases and at J to 2 bases, leaving 12 bases not matched to a gene. The CDR3 sequence is 17 residues long. The CDR3 DNA reads TGTGCCAGCAGCCCTAACAAAGGGCTAGCGGGGCAAGAGACCCAGTACTTC. Its translation is CASSPNKGLAGQETQYF.

This clonotype was picked up a small number of times. The genes are TRBV28 and TRBJ2-3; 8 bases line up with TRBD1. The CDR3 is 13 amino acids. After removal of 6 bases from V and 2 bases from J, the junction contained 1 base not matched to a gene. Germline V gene data show CDR1 as MDHEN and CDR2 as SYDVKM. CDR3 nucleotide sequence: TGTGCCAGCAGGGACAGGGCCACAGATACGCAGTATTTT. Protein product: CASRDRATDTQYF.

This clonotype came up many times. The genes are TRBV12-3 or TRBV12-4 and TRBJ1-4, with 9 bases that match TRBD1. With V trimmed by 6 bases and J by 5 bases, 4 bases remained unmatched. The CDR3 sequence is 14 residues long. DNA for the CDR3: TGTGCCAGCAGGAAGACAGGGGGAAATGAAAAACTGTTTTTT. Translated: CASRKTGGNEKLFF.

The chain has TRBV5-1 and TRBJ2-2; D perhaps matches TRBD1 (6 bases). The CDR3 runs to 14 residues. V dropped 4 bases and J dropped 5 bases, with 12 bases sitting between them. Germline-derived CDR1 and CDR2 are SGHRS and YFSETQ. The CDR3 is CASSATGMTGELFF. The CDR3 nucleotides are TGCGCCAGCAGCGCCACAGGGATGACCGGGGAGCTGTTTTTT. Variable domain in full (rest from reference TRBV5-1 and TRBJ2-2): KAGVTQTPRYLIKTRGQQVTLSCSPISGHRSVSWYQQTPGQGLQFLFEYFSETQRNKGNFPGRFSGRQFSNSRSEMNVSTLELGDSALYLCASSATGMTGELFFGEGSRLTVL.

This clonotype appeared many times. This sequence joins TRBV15 and TRBJ2-1, with 7 positions matching TRBD2. Looked up from germline, CDR1 is LNHNV and CDR2 is YYDKDF (reference sequence). V trimming: 3 bases; J trimming: 2 bases; junction bases outside the gene matches: 1. This CDR3 is 14 amino acids long. CDR3 protein: CATSSLAAYNEQFF. In nucleotides, the CDR3 is TGTGCCACCAGCAGCCTAGCGGCCTACAATGAGCAGTTCTTC. The variable domain in full, completed from reference TRBV15 and TRBJ2-1, reads DAMVIQNPRYQVTQFGKPVTLSCSQTLNHNVMYWYQQKSSQAPKLLFHYYDKDFNNEADTPDNFQSRRPNTSFCFLDIRSPGLGDTAMYLCATSSLAAYNEQFFGPGTRLTVL.

This clonotype occurred many times. The genes are TRBV18 and TRBJ2-5; possible D gene TRBD2, 6 bases. The germline CDR1 and CDR2 sequences are KGHSH and LQKENI. The CDR3 contains 16 residues. Trimming took off 3 bases at V and 4 bases at J, with 18 bases between the two ends. The CDR3 here is CASSPIAWARGETQYF. CDR3 DNA: TGTGCCAGCTCACCCATTGCGTGGGCGCGGGGAGAGACCCAGTACTTC.

This clonotype was found a few times. V is TRBV7-9 and J is TRBJ2-7; unclear D gene. This CDR3 has 14 residues. CDR1 SEHNR and CDR2 FQNEAQ come from the germline V gene (reference sequence). V dropped 2 bases and J dropped 5 bases, with 13 bases sitting between them. CDR3 DNA sequence: TGTGCCAGCAGCTTAAGGGCAGGCCTAAACGAGCAGTACTTC. Its translation: CASSLRAGLNEQYF.

This clonotype appeared many times. The chain couples TRBV9 to TRBJ1-2; the match to TRBD1 covers 9 bases. The CDR3 extends over 16 amino acids. The germline V gene encodes CDR1 SGDLS and CDR2 YYNGEE. With 1 base clipped from V and 8 bases from J, the junction kept 12 bases outside the gene matches. CDR3 bases: TGTGCCAGCAGCGTACTCGGCCGACAGGGGGAAGACGGCTACACCTTC. Its protein is CASSVLGRQGEDGYTF.

This clonotype has a count of ten or more. The chain uses TRBV20-1 and TRBJ2-4; TRBD1 agrees at 9 bases. Losses at the gene ends were 6 bases for V and 4 bases for J; bases not matched to a gene: 7. There are 14 residues in the CDR3. The germline CDR1 and CDR2 sequences are DFQATT and SNEGSKA (reference sequence). CDR3 coding DNA: TGCAGTGCCTTCACCGGGACAGGGAAAAACATTCAGTACTTC. Encoded protein: CSAFTGTGKNIQYF.